The entry below describes one T cell receptor beta chain. Its antigen is undetermined. The data originate from a study of blood T cells in healthy people across ages. Study background: Per two T cells, about one barcoded beta molecule was captured through template switching.

The CDR3 contains 14 residues. Germline V gene sequence: CDR1 SQVTM, CDR2 ANQGSEA. V lost 7 bases, J lost 3 bases, and 11 bases stayed unmatched. The authors ran a second PCR of about 6 to 11 cycles using a sample-barcoded 5' primer and a J-beta primer mix. In TCRdb, the 5' RACE reads were re-called with MiXCR into one record per CDR3 protein. The table lists approximately 780,000 distinct CDR3 sequences, roughly 24% of them singletons. General study points: With donor CMV status unknown, expanded clonotype changes were possibly confounded.

The sample was also reused in another study, on T cells of mothers and their children. According to that study: Reads recorded for TCR beta CDR3 numbered over 8 million per mother and approximately 2.9 million per child.

Material: blood. The J gene is TRBJ2-7, the V gene TRBV29-1; 8 bases line up with TRBD2. This sequence was found in a boy aged 10-17 years in good health. Written as DNA, the CDR3 is TGCAGCGCGGGAGGGCCACCTACAAACTACGAGCAGTACTTC. Its protein is CSAGGPPTNYEQYF.